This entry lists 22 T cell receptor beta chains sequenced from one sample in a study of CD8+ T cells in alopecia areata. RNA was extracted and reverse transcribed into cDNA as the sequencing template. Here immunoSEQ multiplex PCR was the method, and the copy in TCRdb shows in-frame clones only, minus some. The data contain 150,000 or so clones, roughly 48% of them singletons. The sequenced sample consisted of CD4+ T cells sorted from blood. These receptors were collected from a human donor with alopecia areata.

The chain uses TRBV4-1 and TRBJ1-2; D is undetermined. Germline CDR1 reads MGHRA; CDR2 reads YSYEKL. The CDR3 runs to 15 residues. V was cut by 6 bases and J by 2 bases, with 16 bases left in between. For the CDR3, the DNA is TGCGCCAGCAGAAATCCGTATTCCTCAAACTATGGCTACACCTTC. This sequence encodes CASRNPYSSNYGYTF.

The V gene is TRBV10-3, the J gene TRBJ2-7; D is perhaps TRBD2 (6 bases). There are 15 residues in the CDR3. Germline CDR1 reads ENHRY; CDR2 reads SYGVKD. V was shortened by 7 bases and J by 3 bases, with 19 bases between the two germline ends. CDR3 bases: TGTGCCATCACTGACGTGGAGGGCCGGCTCTACGAGCAGTACTTC. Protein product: CAITDVEGRLYEQYF.

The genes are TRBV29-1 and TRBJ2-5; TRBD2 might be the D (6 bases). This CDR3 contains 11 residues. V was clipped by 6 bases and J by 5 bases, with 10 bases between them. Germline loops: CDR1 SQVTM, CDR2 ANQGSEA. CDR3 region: CSVGLLETQYF. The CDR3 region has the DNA TGCAGCGTCGGACTATTGGAGACCCAGTACTTC.

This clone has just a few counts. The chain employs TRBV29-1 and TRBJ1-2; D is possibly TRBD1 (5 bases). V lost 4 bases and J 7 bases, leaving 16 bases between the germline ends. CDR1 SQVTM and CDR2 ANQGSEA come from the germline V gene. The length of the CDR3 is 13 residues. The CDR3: CSVVVAGSIGYTF. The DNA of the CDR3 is TGCAGCGTTGTAGTGGCAGGGTCTATTGGCTACACCTTC.

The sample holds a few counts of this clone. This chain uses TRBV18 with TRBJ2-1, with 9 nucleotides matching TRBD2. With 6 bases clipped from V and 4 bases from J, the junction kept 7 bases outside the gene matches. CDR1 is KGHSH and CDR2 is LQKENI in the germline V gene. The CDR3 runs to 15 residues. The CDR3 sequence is CASSLQTSGYNEQFF. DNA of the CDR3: TGTGCCAGCTCCCTCCAGACTAGCGGTTACAATGAGCAGTTCTTC.

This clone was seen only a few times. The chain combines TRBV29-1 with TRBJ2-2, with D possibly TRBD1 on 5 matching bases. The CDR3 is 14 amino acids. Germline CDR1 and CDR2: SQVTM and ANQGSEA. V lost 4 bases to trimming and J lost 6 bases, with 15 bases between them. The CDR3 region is CSVAVAGFAGELFF. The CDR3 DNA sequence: TGCAGCGTTGCGGTCGCAGGGTTCGCCGGGGAGCTGTTTTTT.

CDR3 residues: CSVVENRNQPQHF. As DNA, the CDR3 is TGCAGCGTTGTGGAAAACCGGAATCAGCCCCAGCATTTT. This chain connects TRBV29-1 to TRBJ1-5, with D hard to call. CDR1 and CDR2 from the germline V gene are SQVTM and ANQGSEA. V was clipped by 4 bases and J by 4 bases, with 11 bases between them. This CDR3 has 13 amino acids.

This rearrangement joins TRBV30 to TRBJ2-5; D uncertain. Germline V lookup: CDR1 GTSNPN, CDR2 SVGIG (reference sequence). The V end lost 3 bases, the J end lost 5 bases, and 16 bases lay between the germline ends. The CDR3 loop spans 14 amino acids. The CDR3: CAWSLSSQAETQYF. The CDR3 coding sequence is TGTGCCTGGAGCCTCTCTTCTCAAGCGGAGACCCAGTACTTC.

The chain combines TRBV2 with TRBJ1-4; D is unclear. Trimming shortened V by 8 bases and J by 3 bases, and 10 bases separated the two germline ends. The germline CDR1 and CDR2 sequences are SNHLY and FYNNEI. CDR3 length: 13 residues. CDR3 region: CASGKLANEKLFF. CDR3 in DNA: TGTGCCAGCGGTAAACTGGCTAATGAAAAACTGTTTTTT.

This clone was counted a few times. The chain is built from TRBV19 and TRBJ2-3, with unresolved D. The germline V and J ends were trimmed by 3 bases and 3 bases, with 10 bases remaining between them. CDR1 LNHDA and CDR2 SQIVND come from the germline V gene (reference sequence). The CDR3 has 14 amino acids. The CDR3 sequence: CASSIDPGTDTQYF. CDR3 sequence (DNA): TGTGCCAGTAGTATCGATCCCGGAACAGATACGCAGTATTTT. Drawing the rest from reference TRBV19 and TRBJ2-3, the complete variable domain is DGGITQSPKYLFRKEGQNVTLSCEQNLNHDAMYWYRQDPGQGLRLIYYSQIVNDFQKGDIAEGYSVSREKKESFPLTVTSAQKNPTAFYLCASSIDPGTDTQYFGPGTRLTVL.

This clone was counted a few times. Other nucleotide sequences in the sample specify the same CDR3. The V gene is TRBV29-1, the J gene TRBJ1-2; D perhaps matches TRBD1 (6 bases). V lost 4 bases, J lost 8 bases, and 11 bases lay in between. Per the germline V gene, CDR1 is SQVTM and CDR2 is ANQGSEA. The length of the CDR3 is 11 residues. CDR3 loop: CSVVGGGGYTF. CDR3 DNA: TGCAGCGTTGTCGGCGGGGGCGGCTACACCTTC. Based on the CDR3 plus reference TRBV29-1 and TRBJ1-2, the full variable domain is SAVISQKPSRDICQRGTSLTIQCQVDSQVTMMFWYRQQPGQSLTLIATANQGSEATYESGFVIDKFPISRPNLTFSTLTVSNMSPEDSSIYLCSVVGGGGYTFGSGTRLTVV.

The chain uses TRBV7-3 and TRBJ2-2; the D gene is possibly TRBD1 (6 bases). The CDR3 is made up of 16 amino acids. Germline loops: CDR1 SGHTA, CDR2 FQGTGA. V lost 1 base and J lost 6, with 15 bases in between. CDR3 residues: CASSLNSQGMAGELFF. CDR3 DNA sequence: TGTGCCAGCAGCTTAAATTCCCAGGGGATGGCCGGGGAGCTGTTTTTT.

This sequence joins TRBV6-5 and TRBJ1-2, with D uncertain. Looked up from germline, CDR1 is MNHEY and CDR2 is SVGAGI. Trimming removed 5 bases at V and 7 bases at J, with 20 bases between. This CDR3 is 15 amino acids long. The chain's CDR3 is CASSQRVWASGGYTF. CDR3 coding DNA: TGTGCCAGCAGTCAGAGGGTCTGGGCGTCGGGTGGCTACACCTTC.

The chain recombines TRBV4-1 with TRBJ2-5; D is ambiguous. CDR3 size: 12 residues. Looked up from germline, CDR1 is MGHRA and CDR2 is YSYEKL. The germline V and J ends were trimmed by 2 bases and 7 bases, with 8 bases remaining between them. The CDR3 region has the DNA TGCGCCAGCAGCCAACCCGTCGGGACCCAGTACTTC. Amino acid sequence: CASSQPVGTQYF.

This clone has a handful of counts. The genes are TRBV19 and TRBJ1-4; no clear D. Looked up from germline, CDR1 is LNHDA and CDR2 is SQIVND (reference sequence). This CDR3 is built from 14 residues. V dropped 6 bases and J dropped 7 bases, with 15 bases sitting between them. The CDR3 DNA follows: TGTGCCAGTAGCCCCGGGGAACCCGTTGAAAAACTGTTTTTT. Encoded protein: CASSPGEPVEKLFF.

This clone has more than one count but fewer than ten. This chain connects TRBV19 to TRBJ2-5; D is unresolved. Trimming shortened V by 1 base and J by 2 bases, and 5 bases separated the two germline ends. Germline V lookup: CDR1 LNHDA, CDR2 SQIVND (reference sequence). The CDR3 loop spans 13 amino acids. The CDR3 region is CASSIANQETQYF. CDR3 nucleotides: TGTGCCAGTAGTATAGCAAATCAAGAGACCCAGTACTTC.

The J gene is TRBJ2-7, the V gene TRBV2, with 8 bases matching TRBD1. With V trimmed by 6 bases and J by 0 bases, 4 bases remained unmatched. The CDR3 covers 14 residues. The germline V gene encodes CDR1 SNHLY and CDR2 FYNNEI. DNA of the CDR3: TGTGCCAGCAGCAGGACAGGGAACTCCTACGAGCAGTACTTC. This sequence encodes CASSRTGNSYEQYF.

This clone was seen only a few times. The CDR3 loop reads CSATSLPSSGANVLTF. The CDR3 DNA reads as TGCAGCGCGACGTCCCTCCCCAGCTCTGGGGCCAACGTCCTGACTTTC. The chain combines TRBV29-1 with TRBJ2-6; D is unclear. Germline V gene lookup returns CDR1 SQVTM and CDR2 ANQGSEA. The CDR3 covers 16 residues. Trimming left V 7 bases short and J 0 bases short, with 16 bases between.

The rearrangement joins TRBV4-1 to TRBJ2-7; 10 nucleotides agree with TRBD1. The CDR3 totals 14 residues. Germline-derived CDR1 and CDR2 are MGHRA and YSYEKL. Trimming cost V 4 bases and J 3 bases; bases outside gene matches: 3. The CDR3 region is CASSPRTGGYEQYF. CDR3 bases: TGCGCCAGCAGCCCCCGGACAGGGGGCTACGAGCAGTACTTC.

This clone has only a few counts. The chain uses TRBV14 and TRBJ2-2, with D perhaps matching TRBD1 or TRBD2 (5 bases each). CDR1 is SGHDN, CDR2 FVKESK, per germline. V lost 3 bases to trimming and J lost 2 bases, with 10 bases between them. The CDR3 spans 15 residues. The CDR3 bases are TGTGCCAGCAGCCATGGGACCGTAAACACCGGGGAGCTGTTTTTT. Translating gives CASSHGTVNTGELFF.

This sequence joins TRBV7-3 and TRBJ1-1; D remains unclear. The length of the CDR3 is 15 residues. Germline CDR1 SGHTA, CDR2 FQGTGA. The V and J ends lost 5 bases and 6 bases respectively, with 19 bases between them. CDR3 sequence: CASSPQEGRWAEAFF. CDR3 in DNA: TGTGCCAGCAGCCCCCAGGAGGGAAGATGGGCTGAAGCTTTCTTT.

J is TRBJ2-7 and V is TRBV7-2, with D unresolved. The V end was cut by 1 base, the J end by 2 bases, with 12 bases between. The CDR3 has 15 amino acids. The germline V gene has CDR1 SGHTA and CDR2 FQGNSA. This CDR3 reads CASSLGEWRPYEQYF. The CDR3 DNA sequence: TGTGCCAGCAGCTTAGGAGAATGGCGCCCCTACGAGCAGTACTTC.